These 9 T cell receptor beta chains were all obtained from the same sample, sequenced in a study of shared clonotypes between healthy human individuals. Repertoires were generated with immunoSEQ multiplex PCR, while TCRdb's copy carries only in-frame clones and drops some. Of over a million clones detected, 60% to 80% appear once; the ten largest clones hold about 1.5%. Sample: memory CD4+ T cells sorted from blood. Specified subset: CD45RA-negative fraction. All receptors come from a man between 18 and 35 years old in good health.

J is TRBJ1-5 and V is TRBV7-2; a possible D gene is TRBD1 (5 bases). V dropped 2 bases and J dropped 3 bases, with 8 bases sitting between them. The CDR3 contains 14 residues. Germline V gene data show CDR1 as SGHTA and CDR2 as FQGNSA. CDR3 DNA sequence: TGTGCCAGCAGCTTACAGGGCAACAATCAGCCCCAGCATTTT. It encodes CASSLQGNNQPQHF.

In this sample, this clone turned up many times. The chain links TRBV18 to TRBJ2-6, with unresolved D. V lost 3 bases, J lost 1 base, and 10 bases lay in between. The germline V gene encodes CDR1 KGHSH and CDR2 LQKENI. CDR3 length: 16 residues. The CDR3: CASSPILGSGANVLTF. CDR3 sequence (DNA): TGTGCCAGCTCACCGATTCTAGGTTCTGGGGCCAACGTCCTGACTTTC.

The J gene is TRBJ1-5, the V gene TRBV18; no reliable D call. This CDR3 is built from 14 residues. CDR1 and CDR2 from the germline V gene are KGHSH and LQKENI. V was pared by 3 bases and J by 7 bases, with 13 bases between. Written as DNA, the CDR3 is TGTGCCAGCTCACCGTCCAGAGCTATACAGCCCCAGCATTTT. Translating it yields CASSPSRAIQPQHF.

The chain is built from TRBV6-6 and TRBJ1-6; TRBD1 matches 9 bases. CDR3 length: 16 residues. V trimming: 6 bases; J trimming: 2 bases; junction bases outside the gene matches: 5. CDR1 and CDR2 (germline): MNHNY, SVGAGI (reference sequence). CDR3 in amino acids: CASRPNRGPYNSPLHF. The CDR3 bases are TGTGCCAGCAGACCCAACAGGGGGCCCTATAATTCACCCCTCCACTTT.

The CDR3 sequence: CASSQDFGGHAGYTF. In nucleotides, the CDR3 is TGCGCCAGCAGCCAAGATTTCGGGGGGCACGCTGGCTACACCTTC. The gene calls are TRBV4-3 and TRBJ1-2; possibly TRBD1 for D (6 bases). V lost 0 bases, J lost 7 bases, and 15 bases lay in between. The germline V gene has CDR1 LGHNA and CDR2 YSLEER. The CDR3 sequence is 15 residues long.

The table lists this clone with a count of one. The chain links TRBV5-5 to TRBJ1-2; D gene ambiguous. The CDR3 is 13 amino acids. Germline V gives CDR1 SGHKS, CDR2 YYEKEE (reference sequence). The V and J ends lost 1 base and 9 bases respectively, with 13 bases between them. The CDR3 nucleotides are TGTGCCAGCAGCTTGTCGGGTGACATAAGCTACACCTTC. As protein: CASSLSGDISYTF.

As concerns this clone: It is likely a read error: a sequence one base away is far more abundant. This chain uses TRBV5-4 with TRBJ1-3; D possibly corresponds to TRBD1 (6 bases). Germline loops: CDR1 SGHNT, CDR2 YYREEE (reference sequence). This CDR3 has 16 amino acids. The CDR3 region is CASSVGQPHSGNTIYF. The DNA for the CDR3 is TGTGCCAGCAGCGTGGGACAACCGCACTCTGGGAACACCATATATTTT.

The chain has TRBV6-5 and TRBJ2-7; either TRBD1 or TRBD2 may fit D (5 bases each). This CDR3 is built from 13 residues. V lost 2 bases and J lost 5, with 10 bases in between. CDR1 and CDR2 from the germline V gene are MNHEY and SVGAGI. CDR3 amino acids: CASSYLGVNEQYF. In DNA, the CDR3 is TGTGCCAGCAGTTACCTGGGGGTCAACGAGCAGTACTTC.

The chain combines TRBV29-1 with TRBJ2-3; D is ambiguous. Germline loops: CDR1 SQVTM, CDR2 ANQGSEA. The CDR3 contains 12 residues. Here the CDR3 reads CTGRASTDTQYF. The CDR3 nucleotides are TGCACCGGGCGTGCTAGCACAGATACGCAGTATTTT.